These 5 T cell receptor beta chains originate from one sample sequenced in a study of CD8 T cells in Susac syndrome. The RNA input was roughly 0.45 to 1 ug, and it was reverse transcribed with random hexamers. TCRdb ran MiXCR on the immunoSEQ multiplex PCR reads and lists one entry per CDR3 protein. The top ten clones hold approximately 0.093% of a sample with 200,000 or so distinct CDR3 sequences, 90% to 95% of them seen once. The material sequenced was CD4+ T cells from PBMCs. Receptors originate from a human donor with multiple sclerosis.

This chain joins TRBV7-8 and TRBJ2-3, with no clear D. The CDR3 is 15 amino acids. Trimming removed 1 base from V and 0 bases from J, with 8 bases in between. Germline assignment: CDR1 SGHVS and CDR2 FQNEAQ. The CDR3 loop reads CASSLVGSSTDTQYF. Written as DNA, the CDR3 is TGTGCCAGCAGCTTAGTTGGGTCAAGCACAGATACGCAGTATTTT.

This clonotype was seen only once. This sequence joins TRBV25-1 and TRBJ2-2; D not certain. There are 13 residues in the CDR3. V shed 8 bases and J shed 7 bases, with 14 bases lying between them. From germline, CDR1 is MGHDK and CDR2 SYGVNS. The DNA for the CDR3 is TGTGCCAGCCTGATTCCGATGAGCGGGGAGCTGTTTTTT. Protein product: CASLIPMSGELFF.

The chain combines TRBV6-5 with TRBJ1-1, with D unresolved. V was shortened by 4 bases and J by 4 bases, with 13 bases between the two germline ends. Germline CDR1 reads MNHEY; CDR2 reads SVGAGI. The CDR3 totals 14 residues. The CDR3 region has the DNA TGTGCCAGCAGTTTTAACAGTGGTAGCACTGAAGCTTTCTTT. Translation gives CASSFNSGSTEAFF.

The gene calls are TRBV6-6 and TRBJ1-1, with 8 bases aligning to TRBD1. The CDR3 has 12 residues. The V segment lost 6 bases and the J segment 8 bases; nucleotides outside the gene matches: 5. The germline gives CDR1 MNHNY, CDR2 SVGAGI (reference sequence). CDR3 in amino acids: CASSPQGAEAFF. Written as DNA, the CDR3 is TGTGCCAGCAGCCCCCAGGGGGCCGAAGCTTTCTTT.

This chain joins TRBV24-1 and TRBJ1-5; D remains ambiguous. The V end lost 2 bases, the J end lost 4 bases, and 8 bases lay between the germline ends. Germline assignment: CDR1 KGHDR and CDR2 SFDVKD. The CDR3 runs to 14 residues. CDR3 DNA sequence: TGTGCCACCAGTGATTCTTCCGGGAATCAGCCCCAGCATTTT. Translated: CATSDSSGNQPQHF.